This T cell receptor (beta chain) comes out of a study of blood T cell repertoires in COVID-19. The protocol was immunoSEQ multiplex PCR, while the TCRdb copy is restricted to in-frame clones and leaves out a portion. The data contain 250,000 to 400,000 clones, around 89% of them singletons. V was clipped by 4 bases and J by 3 bases, with 13 bases between them. Germline values: CDR1 LNHDA, CDR2 SQIVND (reference sequence). The CDR3 contains 15 residues. This chain connects TRBV19 to TRBJ1-5, with D tentatively TRBD1 (5 bases). The specimen sequenced was peripheral blood. This sequence originates from a woman aged 25 to 39 with COVID-19, enrolled during active disease. DNA of the CDR3: TGTGCCAGTAGTACTCCGGGACTCGACAATCAGCCCCAGCATTTT. It codes for CASSTPGLDNQPQHF. Together with reference TRBV19 and TRBJ1-5, the CDR3 gives the full variable domain: DGGITQSPKYLFRKEGQNVTLSCEQNLNHDAMYWYRQDPGQGLRLIYYSQIVNDFQKGDIAEGYSVSREKKESFPLTVTSAQKNPTAFYLCASSTPGLDNQPQHFGDGTRLSIL.